This T cell receptor beta chain was found in a study of T cell changes during pregnancy in multiple sclerosis. This clone has only one observation. The CDR3 is 18 residues long. CDR1 SGHNT and CDR2 YYREEE come from the germline V gene (reference sequence). V trimming: 7 bases; J trimming: 1 base; junction bases outside the gene matches: 13. Method: immunoSEQ multiplex PCR; TCRdb's copy keeps in-frame clones and lacks some. The sample yields some 97,000 clones, around 90% seen once. The receptor was derived from a female donor with multiple sclerosis, enrolled in a pregnancy study. The chain uses TRBV5-4 and TRBJ2-2; 10 bases line up with TRBD2. This sample comprised peripheral blood, obtained in the second trimester of pregnancy. CDR3 amino acids: CASSPGGSGGRNTGELFF. The DNA for the CDR3 is TGTGCCAGCTCTCCGGGGGGTAGCGGGGGGCGGAACACCGGGGAGCTGTTTTTT.